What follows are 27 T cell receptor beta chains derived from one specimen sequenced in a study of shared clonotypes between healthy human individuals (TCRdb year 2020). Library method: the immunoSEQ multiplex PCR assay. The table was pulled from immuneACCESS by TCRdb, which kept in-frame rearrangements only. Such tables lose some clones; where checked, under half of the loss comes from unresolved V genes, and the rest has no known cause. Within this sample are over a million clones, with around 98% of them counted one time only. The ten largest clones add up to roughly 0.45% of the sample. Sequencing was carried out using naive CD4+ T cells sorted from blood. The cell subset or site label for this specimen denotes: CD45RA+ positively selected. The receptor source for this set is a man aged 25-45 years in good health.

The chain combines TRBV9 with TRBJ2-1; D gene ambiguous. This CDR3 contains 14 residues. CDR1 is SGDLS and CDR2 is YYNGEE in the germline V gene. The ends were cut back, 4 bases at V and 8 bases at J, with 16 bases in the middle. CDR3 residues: CASSFRPGMDEQFF. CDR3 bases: TGTGCCAGCAGCTTCAGACCGGGCATGGATGAGCAGTTCTTC.

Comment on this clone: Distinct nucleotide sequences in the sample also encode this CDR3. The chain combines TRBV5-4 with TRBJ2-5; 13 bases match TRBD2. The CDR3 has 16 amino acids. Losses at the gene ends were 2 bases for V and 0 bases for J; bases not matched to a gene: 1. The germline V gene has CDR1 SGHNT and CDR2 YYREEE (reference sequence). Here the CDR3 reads CASSLGTSGNQETQYF. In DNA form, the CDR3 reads TGTGCCAGCAGCTTAGGGACTAGCGGGAACCAAGAGACCCAGTACTTC.

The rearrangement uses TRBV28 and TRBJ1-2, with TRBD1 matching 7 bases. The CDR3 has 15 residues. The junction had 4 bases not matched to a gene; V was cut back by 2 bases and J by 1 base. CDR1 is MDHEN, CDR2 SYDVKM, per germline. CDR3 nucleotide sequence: TGTGCCAGCAGTTTAATTAGGGGGCTTAACTATGGCTACACCTTC. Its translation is CASSLIRGLNYGYTF.

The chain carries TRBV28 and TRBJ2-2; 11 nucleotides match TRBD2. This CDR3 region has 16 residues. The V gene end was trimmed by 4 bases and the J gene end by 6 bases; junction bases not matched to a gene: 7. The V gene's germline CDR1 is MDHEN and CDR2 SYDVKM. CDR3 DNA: TGTGCCAGCAGTTACCTAGCGGGAGGACGCGCCGGGGAGCTGTTTTTT. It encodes CASSYLAGGRAGELFF. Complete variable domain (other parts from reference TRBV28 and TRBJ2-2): DVKVTQSSRYLVKRTGEKVFLECVQDMDHENMFWYRQDPGLGLRLIYFSYDVKMKEKGDIPEGYSVSREKKERFSLILESASTNQTSMYLCASSYLAGGRAGELFFGEGSRLTVL.

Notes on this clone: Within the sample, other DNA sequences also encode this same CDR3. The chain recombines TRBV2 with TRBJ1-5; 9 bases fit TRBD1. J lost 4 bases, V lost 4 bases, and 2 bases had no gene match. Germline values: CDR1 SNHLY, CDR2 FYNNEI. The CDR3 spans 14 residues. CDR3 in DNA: TGTGCCAGCAGTGGACAGGGGGGGAATCAGCCCCAGCATTTT. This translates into CASSGQGGNQPQHF.

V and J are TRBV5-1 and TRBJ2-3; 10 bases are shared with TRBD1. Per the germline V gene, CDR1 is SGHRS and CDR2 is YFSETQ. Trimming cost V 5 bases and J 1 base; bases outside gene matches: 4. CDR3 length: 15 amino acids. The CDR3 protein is CASRIGQGGTDTQYF. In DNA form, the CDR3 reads TGCGCCAGCAGGATCGGACAGGGGGGCACAGATACGCAGTATTTT.

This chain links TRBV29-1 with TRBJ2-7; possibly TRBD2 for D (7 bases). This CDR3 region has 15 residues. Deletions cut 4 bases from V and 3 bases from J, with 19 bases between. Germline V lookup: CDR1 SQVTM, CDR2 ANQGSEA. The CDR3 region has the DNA TGCAGCGTTGTGTTAGGGGGGGCCTCATTCTACGAGCAGTACTTC. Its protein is CSVVLGGASFYEQYF.

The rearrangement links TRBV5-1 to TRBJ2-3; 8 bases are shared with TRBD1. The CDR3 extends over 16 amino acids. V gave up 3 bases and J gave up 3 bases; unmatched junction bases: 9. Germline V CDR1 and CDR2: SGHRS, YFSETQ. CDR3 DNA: TGCGCCAGCAGCTCCGACCTCGGACAGGGTACAGATACGCAGTATTTT. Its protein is CASSSDLGQGTDTQYF. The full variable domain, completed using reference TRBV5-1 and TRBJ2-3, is KAGVTQTPRYLIKTRGQQVTLSCSPISGHRSVSWYQQTPGQGLQFLFEYFSETQRNKGNFPGRFSGRQFSNSRSEMNVSTLELGDSALYLCASSSDLGQGTDTQYFGPGTRLTVL.

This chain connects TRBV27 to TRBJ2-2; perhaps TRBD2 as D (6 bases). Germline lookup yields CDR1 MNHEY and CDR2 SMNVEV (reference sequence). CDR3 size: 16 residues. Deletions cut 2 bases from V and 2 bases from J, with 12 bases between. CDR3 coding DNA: TGTGCCAGCAGTTTAAAACCTAGCGATAACACCGGGGAGCTGTTTTTT. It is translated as CASSLKPSDNTGELFF.

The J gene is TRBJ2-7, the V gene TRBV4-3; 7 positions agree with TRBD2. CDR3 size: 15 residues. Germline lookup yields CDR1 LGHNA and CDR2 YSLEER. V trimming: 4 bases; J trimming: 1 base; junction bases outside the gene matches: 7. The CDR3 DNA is TGCGCCAGCAGCCGAACGACTAGCAGGTCCTACGAGCAGTACTTC. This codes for CASSRTTSRSYEQYF.

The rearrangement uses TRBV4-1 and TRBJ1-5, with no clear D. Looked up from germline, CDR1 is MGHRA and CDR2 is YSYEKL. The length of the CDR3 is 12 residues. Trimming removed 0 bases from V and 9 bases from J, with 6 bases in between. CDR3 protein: CASSQEVGPQHF. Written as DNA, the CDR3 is TGCGCCAGCAGCCAAGAGGTAGGGCCCCAGCATTTT.

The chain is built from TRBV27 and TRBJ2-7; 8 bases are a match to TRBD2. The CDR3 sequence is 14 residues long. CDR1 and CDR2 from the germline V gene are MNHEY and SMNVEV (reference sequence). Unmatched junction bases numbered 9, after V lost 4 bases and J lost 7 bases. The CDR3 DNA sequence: TGTGCCAGCAGTTCCCTCGGACTAGCTGGGGAGCAGTACTTC. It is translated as CASSSLGLAGEQYF.

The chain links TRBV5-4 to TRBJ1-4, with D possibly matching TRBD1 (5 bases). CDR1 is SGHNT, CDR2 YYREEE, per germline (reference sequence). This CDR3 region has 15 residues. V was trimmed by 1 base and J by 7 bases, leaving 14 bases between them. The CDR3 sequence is CASSLKAGQGEKLFF. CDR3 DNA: TGTGCCAGCAGCTTGAAGGCGGGGCAGGGTGAAAAACTGTTTTTT.

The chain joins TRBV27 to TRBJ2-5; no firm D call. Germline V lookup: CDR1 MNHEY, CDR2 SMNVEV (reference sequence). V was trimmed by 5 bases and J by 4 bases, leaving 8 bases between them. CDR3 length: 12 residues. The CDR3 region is CASSRMGETQYF. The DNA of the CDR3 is TGTGCCAGCAGTAGAATGGGAGAGACCCAGTACTTC.

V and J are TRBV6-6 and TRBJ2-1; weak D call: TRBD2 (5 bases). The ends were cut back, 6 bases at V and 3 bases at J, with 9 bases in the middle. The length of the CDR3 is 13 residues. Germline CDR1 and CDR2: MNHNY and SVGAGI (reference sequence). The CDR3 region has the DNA TGTGCCAGCAGGGCGGGTCACTACAATGAGCAGTTCTTC. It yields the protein CASRAGHYNEQFF.

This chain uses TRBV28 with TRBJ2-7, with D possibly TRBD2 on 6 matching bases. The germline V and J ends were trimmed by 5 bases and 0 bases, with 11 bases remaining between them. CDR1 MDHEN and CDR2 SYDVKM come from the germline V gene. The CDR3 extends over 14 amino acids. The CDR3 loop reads CASSGTQSSYEQYF. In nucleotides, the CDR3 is TGTGCCAGCAGTGGGACTCAAAGCTCCTACGAGCAGTACTTC.

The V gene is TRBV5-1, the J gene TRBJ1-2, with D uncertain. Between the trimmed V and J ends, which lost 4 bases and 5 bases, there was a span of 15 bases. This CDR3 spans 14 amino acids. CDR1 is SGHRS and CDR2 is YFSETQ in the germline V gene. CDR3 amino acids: CASSPGNPSYGYTF. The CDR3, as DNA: TGCGCCAGCAGCCCGGGGAACCCATCGTATGGCTACACCTTC. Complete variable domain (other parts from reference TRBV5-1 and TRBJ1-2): KAGVTQTPRYLIKTRGQQVTLSCSPISGHRSVSWYQQTPGQGLQFLFEYFSETQRNKGNFPGRFSGRQFSNSRSEMNVSTLELGDSALYLCASSPGNPSYGYTFGSGTRLTVV.

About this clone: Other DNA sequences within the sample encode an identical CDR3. The DNA for the CDR3 is TGTGCCAGCAGCGTAGGGGCTGCCTACGAGCAGTACTTC. This sequence encodes CASSVGAAYEQYF. This rearrangement joins TRBV9 to TRBJ2-7, with no clear D. The CDR3 contains 13 residues. CDR1 and CDR2 from the germline V gene are SGDLS and YYNGEE. V gave up 0 bases and J gave up 2 bases, with 6 bases separating them.

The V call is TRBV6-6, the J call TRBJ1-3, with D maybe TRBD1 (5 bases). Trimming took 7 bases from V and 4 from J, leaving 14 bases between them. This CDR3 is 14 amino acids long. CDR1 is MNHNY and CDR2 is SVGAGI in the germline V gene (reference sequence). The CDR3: CASMAGDTGNTIYF. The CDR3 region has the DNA TGTGCCAGCATGGCGGGGGATACAGGAAACACCATATATTTT.

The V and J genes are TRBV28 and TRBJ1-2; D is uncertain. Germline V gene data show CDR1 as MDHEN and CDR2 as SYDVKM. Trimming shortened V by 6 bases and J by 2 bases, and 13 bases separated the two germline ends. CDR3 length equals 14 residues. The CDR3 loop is CASRGYGQNYGYTF. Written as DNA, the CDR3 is TGTGCCAGCAGGGGTTACGGCCAGAACTATGGCTACACCTTC.

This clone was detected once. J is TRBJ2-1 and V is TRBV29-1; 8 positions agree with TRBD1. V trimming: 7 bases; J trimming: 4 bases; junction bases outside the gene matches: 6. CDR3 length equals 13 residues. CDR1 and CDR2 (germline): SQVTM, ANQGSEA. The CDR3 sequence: CSARDRLYNEQFF. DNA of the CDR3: TGCAGCGCTCGGGACAGGCTATACAATGAGCAGTTCTTC.

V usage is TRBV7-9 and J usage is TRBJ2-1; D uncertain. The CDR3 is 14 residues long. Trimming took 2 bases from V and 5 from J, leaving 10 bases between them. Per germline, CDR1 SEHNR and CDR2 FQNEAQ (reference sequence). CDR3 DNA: TGTGCCAGCAGCTTATCTAACCCGAACAATGAGCAGTTCTTC. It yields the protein CASSLSNPNNEQFF.

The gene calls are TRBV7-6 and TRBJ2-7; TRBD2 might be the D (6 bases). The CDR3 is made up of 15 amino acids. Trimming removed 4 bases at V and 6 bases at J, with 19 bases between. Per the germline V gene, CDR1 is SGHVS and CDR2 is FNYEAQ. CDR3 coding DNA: TGTGCCAGCAGCTCTGGTAGCGGCCTTTTTTCCGAGCAGTACTTC. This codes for CASSSGSGLFSEQYF.

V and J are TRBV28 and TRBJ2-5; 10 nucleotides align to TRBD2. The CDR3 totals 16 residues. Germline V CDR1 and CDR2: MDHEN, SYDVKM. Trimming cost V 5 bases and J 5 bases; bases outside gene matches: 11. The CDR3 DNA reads TGTGCCAGCAGTGCGGGCCCTAGCGGGAGTCGGGAGACCCAGTACTTC. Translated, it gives CASSAGPSGSRETQYF.

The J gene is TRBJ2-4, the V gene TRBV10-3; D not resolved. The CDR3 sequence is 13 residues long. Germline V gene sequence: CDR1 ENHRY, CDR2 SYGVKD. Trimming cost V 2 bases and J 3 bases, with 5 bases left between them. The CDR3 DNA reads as TGTGCCATCAGTGAGGGCAGCAAAAACATTCAGTACTTC. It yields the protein CAISEGSKNIQYF.

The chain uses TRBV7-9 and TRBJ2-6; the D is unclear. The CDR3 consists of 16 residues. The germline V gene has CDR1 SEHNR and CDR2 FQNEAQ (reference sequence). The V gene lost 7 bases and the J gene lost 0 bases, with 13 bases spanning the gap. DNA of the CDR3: TGTGCCAGCACCAAATTCGCTCGCTCTGGGGCCAACGTCCTGACTTTC. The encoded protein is CASTKFARSGANVLTF.

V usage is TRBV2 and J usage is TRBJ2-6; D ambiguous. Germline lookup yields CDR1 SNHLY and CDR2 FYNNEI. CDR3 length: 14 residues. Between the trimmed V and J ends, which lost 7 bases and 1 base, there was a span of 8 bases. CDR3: CASKSNSGANVLTF. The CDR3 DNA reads TGTGCCAGCAAATCGAATTCTGGGGCCAACGTCCTGACTTTC.